This T cell receptor (beta chain) was profiled in a study of Tregs in tolerant kidney transplant recipients. Looking at the study overall: The nonmyeloablative bone marrow transplants came from related graft donors, with transient mixed chimerism.

V lost 5 bases to trimming and J lost 9 bases, with 22 bases between them. CDR1 is KGHSH and CDR2 is LQKENI in the germline V gene. CDR3 length equals 15 residues. The protocol was immunoSEQ multiplex PCR, while the TCRdb copy is restricted to in-frame clones and leaves out a portion. The table includes about 110,000 clones, nearly 90% detected once. Unstimulated regulatory T cells (CD4+CD25+CD127-), CD4+CD25- non-regulatory cells, CD4 and CD8 cells were FACS-sorted from thawed PBMCs. Whole-study findings and limits: Validation in larger populations is needed because few patients were studied.

To note about this clone: What it binds is unknown.

The rearrangement joins TRBV18 to TRBJ1-1; unclear D gene. This receptor was obtained from a human donor who received a combined kidney and bone marrow transplant. Sequencing used CD4+ T cells from blood, obtained before the transplant. CDR3 protein: CASSSTDKRGPQAFF. CDR3 in DNA: TGTGCCAGCTCATCGACGGATAAAAGAGGGCCTCAAGCTTTCTTT.